The 20 T cell receptor beta chains presented below share a single source sample, sequenced in a study of T cell responses to AZD1222 COVID-19 vaccine. Clones were read by immunoSEQ multiplex PCR, and TCRdb kept only the in-frame ones, dropping some. The sample records around 140,000 clones, 93% being singletons. Source: peripheral blood, taken on day 0 of AZD1222 vaccination. These receptor sequences come from an adult in good health.

The V and J genes are TRBV12-5 and TRBJ2-3, with a tentative D call TRBD1 (6 bases). Germline-derived CDR1 and CDR2 are LGHNT and FRNRAP. The CDR3 runs 13 residues. V dropped 5 bases and J dropped 7 bases, with 13 bases sitting between them. CDR3 protein: CASGKDRGNTQYF. CDR3 nucleotide sequence: TGTGCTAGTGGTAAGGACAGAGGCAATACGCAGTATTTT.

The rearrangement links TRBV4-2 to TRBJ2-3; 7 nucleotides line up with TRBD2. CDR1 is LGHNA and CDR2 is YNFKEQ in the germline V gene. J was trimmed by 4 bases and V by 3 bases; bases with no gene match: 7. The CDR3 sequence is 15 residues long. CDR3 nucleotide sequence: TGTGCCAGCAGCCACGCGGGAGTGAGGGCAGATACGCAGTATTTT. This encodes CASSHAGVRADTQYF.

This chain's CDR3 is CASSESILAGVGEQFF. The CDR3, as DNA: TGCGCCAGCAGTGAGTCGATACTAGCGGGAGTCGGCGAGCAGTTCTTC. The V gene is TRBV10-1, the J gene TRBJ2-1, with 11 nucleotides matching TRBD2. Germline CDR1 is WNHNN and CDR2 is SYGVQD (reference sequence). The ends lost 0 bases at V and 10 bases at J; junction bases unmatched: 8. The CDR3 runs to 16 residues.

The gene calls are TRBV3-1 (or the pseudogene TRBV3-2) and TRBJ2-1; 12 nucleotides agree with TRBD2. This CDR3 is 16 amino acids long. The germline V gene encodes CDR1 LGHDT and CDR2 YNNKEL (reference sequence). Unmatched junction bases numbered 6, after V lost 3 bases and J lost 6 bases. CDR3 nucleotides: TGTGCCAGCAGCCAGGCACTAGCGGGAGGTGTCAATGAGCAGTTCTTC. Its translation: CASSQALAGGVNEQFF.

The V call is TRBV6-5, the J call TRBJ1-5; D possibly corresponds to TRBD1 (6 bases). The length of the CDR3 is 15 residues. The germline CDR1 and CDR2 sequences are MNHEY and SVGAGI. Deletions cut 8 bases from V and 3 bases from J, with 17 bases between. This CDR3 reads CASRRGGGVNQPQHF. CDR3 sequence (DNA): TGTGCCAGCCGGAGGGGGGGAGGAGTCAATCAGCCCCAGCATTTT.

The genes are TRBV7-8 and TRBJ2-1, with D maybe TRBD2 (5 bases). V lost 3 bases and J lost 3, with 12 bases in between. Germline values: CDR1 SGHVS, CDR2 FQNEAQ. The CDR3 length is 15 residues. The DNA for the CDR3 is TGTGCCAGCAGCTTCGGGGTAGGGTTCTACAATGAGCAGTTCTTC. Amino acid sequence: CASSFGVGFYNEQFF.

The rearrangement joins TRBV5-6 to TRBJ2-2, with D perhaps matching TRBD1 or TRBD2 (5 bases each). V was trimmed by 4 bases and J by 8 bases, leaving 6 bases between them. This CDR3 region has 11 residues. Germline V lookup: CDR1 SGHDT, CDR2 YYEEEE. The DNA of the CDR3 is TGTGCCAGCAGCGGGGGAGGGGAGCTGTTTTTT. This codes for CASSGGGELFF. The whole variable domain, remainder taken from reference TRBV5-6 and TRBJ2-2, is DAGVTQSPTHLIKTRGQQVTLRCSPKSGHDTVSWYQQALGQGPQFIFQYYEEEERQRGNFPDRFSGHQFPNYSSELNVNALLLGDSALYLCASSGGGELFFGEGSRLTVL.

The V gene is TRBV7-8, the J gene TRBJ2-1, with D hard to call. The V gene's germline CDR1 is SGHVS and CDR2 FQNEAQ. The CDR3 loop spans 11 amino acids. Deletions cut 5 bases from V and 9 bases from J, with 8 bases between. This CDR3 is CASSPRTEQFF. CDR3 bases: TGTGCCAGCAGCCCGAGGACTGAGCAGTTCTTC.

This chain connects TRBV6-6 to TRBJ2-2; 7 bases line up with TRBD1. V trimming: 6 bases; J trimming: 0 bases; junction bases outside the gene matches: 4. Germline V gene lookup returns CDR1 MNHNY and CDR2 SVGAGI (reference sequence). CDR3 size: 15 residues. CDR3 nucleotides: TGTGCCAGCAGCACAGGGGCGGCGAACACCGGGGAGCTGTTTTTT. As protein: CASSTGAANTGELFF.

The chain couples TRBV11-1 to TRBJ2-3; no clear D. Trimming left V 3 bases short and J 4 bases short, with 11 bases between. Germline-derived CDR1 and CDR2 are SGHAT and FQDESV (reference sequence). This CDR3 spans 14 amino acids. The CDR3 DNA reads as TGTGCCAGCAGCTTCTCCGTAAACTCAGATACGCAGTATTTT. This encodes CASSFSVNSDTQYF. The full variable domain, with the rest looked up from reference TRBV11-1 and TRBJ2-3, is EAEVAQSPRYKITEKSQAVAFWCDPISGHATLYWYRQILGQGPELLVQFQDESVVDDSQLPKDRFSAERLKGVDSTLKIQPAELGDSAMYLCASSFSVNSDTQYFGPGTRLTVL.

The rearrangement links TRBV6-5 to TRBJ2-1; 7 bases line up with TRBD2. CDR1 MNHEY and CDR2 SVGAGI come from the germline V gene. Losses at the gene ends were 6 bases for V and 4 bases for J; bases not matched to a gene: 6. This CDR3 region has 14 residues. CDR3 sequence reads: CASRSLAEYNEQFF. The CDR3 DNA sequence: TGTGCCAGCAGATCTCTAGCGGAGTACAATGAGCAGTTCTTC.

This rearrangement joins TRBV5-1 to TRBJ2-3; 8 positions agree with TRBD2. Trimming removed 4 bases from V and 2 bases from J; junction bases left unmatched: 15. Germline V CDR1 and CDR2: SGHRS, YFSETQ. This CDR3 comprises 18 residues. The CDR3 DNA reads as TGCGCCAGCAGCACCCGGTCGGGGCGGGAGGACTTCACAGATACGCAGTATTTT. Amino acid sequence: CASSTRSGREDFTDTQYF.

This chain links TRBV27 with TRBJ1-6; TRBD1 matches 7 bases. The V gene end was trimmed by 6 bases and the J gene end by 7 bases; junction bases not matched to a gene: 6. The length of the CDR3 is 14 residues. Germline-derived CDR1 and CDR2 are MNHEY and SMNVEV (reference sequence). CDR3 in amino acids: CASRFDRVNSPLHF. The CDR3 DNA reads TGTGCCAGCAGATTCGACAGGGTGAATTCACCCCTCCACTTT.

In its sample, this clone was seen once. The chain couples TRBV30 to TRBJ1-3, with no clear D. Germline V gene data show CDR1 as GTSNPN and CDR2 as SVGIG (reference sequence). V gave up 0 bases and J gave up 0 bases, with 9 bases separating them. The CDR3 is made up of 15 amino acids. The CDR3 sequence: CAWSVVRSSGNTIYF. The CDR3 DNA sequence: TGTGCCTGGAGTGTAGTAAGGAGCTCTGGAAACACCATATATTTT.

This clone was seen only a few times. The chain is built from TRBV29-1 and TRBJ2-2; D is tentatively TRBD1 or TRBD2 (5 bases each). Trimming took 5 bases from V and 1 from J, leaving 11 bases between them. CDR3 length: 14 amino acids. CDR1 and CDR2 (germline): SQVTM, ANQGSEA. CDR3 sequence (DNA): TGCAGCGTTAAGGGACGCTTGAACACCGGGGAGCTGTTTTTT. Translating gives CSVKGRLNTGELFF.

The chain couples TRBV2 to TRBJ1-1; no clear D gene. Germline CDR1 SNHLY, CDR2 FYNNEI. Trimming pared 1 base from V and 6 bases from J, leaving 15 bases between. The length of the CDR3 is 15 residues. The CDR3 nucleotides are TGTGCCAGCAGTGAAGGGCCGGGAGTAGGATCTGAAGCTTTCTTT. The encoded protein is CASSEGPGVGSEAFF.

The gene calls are TRBV6-4 and TRBJ1-5, with 7 bases that match TRBD1. The CDR3 has 12 residues. V dropped 9 bases and J dropped 3; count of bases not matched to a gene: 2. Germline V gives CDR1 MRHNA, CDR2 SNTAGT. The CDR3 DNA reads as TGTGCCAGGACAGGGAACAATCAGCCCCAGCATTTT. It is translated as CARTGNNQPQHF.

The CDR3 here is CASSIGPSDSYEQYF. CDR3 nucleotide sequence: TGTGCCAGTAGTATAGGGCCTAGCGACTCCTACGAGCAGTACTTC. The chain carries TRBV19 and TRBJ2-7; D possibly corresponds to TRBD2 (6 bases). The germline V gene has CDR1 LNHDA and CDR2 SQIVND (reference sequence). The CDR3 loop spans 15 amino acids. With 1 base removed from V and 0 bases from J, the gap between germline ends came to 10 bases.

This chain connects TRBV19 to TRBJ1-2; TRBD1 aligns across 10 bases. With V trimmed by 5 bases and J by 6 bases, 9 bases remained unmatched. The CDR3 covers 15 residues. CDR1 and CDR2 from the germline V gene are LNHDA and SQIVND (reference sequence). Here the CDR3 DNA reads TGTGCCAGTAGTCCCTTCCTGACAGGGGGCGATGGCTACACCTTC. It translates to CASSPFLTGGDGYTF.

This chain connects TRBV5-1 to TRBJ1-5, with D perhaps TRBD1 (5 bases). Trimming cost V 1 base and J 1 base, with 15 bases left between them. This CDR3 comprises 17 residues. Looked up from germline, CDR1 is SGHRS and CDR2 is YFSETQ. The CDR3 protein is CASSLFLSGRSNQPQHF. CDR3 in DNA: TGCGCCAGCAGCTTGTTCCTATCGGGGCGAAGCAATCAGCCCCAGCATTTT.